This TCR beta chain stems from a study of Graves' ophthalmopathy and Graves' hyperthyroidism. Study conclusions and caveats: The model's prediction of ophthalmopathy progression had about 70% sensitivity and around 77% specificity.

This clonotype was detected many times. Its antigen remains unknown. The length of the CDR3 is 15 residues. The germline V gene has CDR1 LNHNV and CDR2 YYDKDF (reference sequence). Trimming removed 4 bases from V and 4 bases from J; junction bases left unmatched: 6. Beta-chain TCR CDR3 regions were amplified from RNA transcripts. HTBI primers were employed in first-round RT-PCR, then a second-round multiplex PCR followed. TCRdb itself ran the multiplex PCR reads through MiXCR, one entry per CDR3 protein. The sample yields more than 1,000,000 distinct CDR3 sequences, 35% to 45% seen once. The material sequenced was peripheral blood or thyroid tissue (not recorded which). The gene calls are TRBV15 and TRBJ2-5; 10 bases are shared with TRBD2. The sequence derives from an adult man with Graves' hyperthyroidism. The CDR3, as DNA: TGTGCCACCAGCACCATAGCGGGAGGCAGAGAGACCCAGTACTTC. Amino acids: CATSTIAGGRETQYF.